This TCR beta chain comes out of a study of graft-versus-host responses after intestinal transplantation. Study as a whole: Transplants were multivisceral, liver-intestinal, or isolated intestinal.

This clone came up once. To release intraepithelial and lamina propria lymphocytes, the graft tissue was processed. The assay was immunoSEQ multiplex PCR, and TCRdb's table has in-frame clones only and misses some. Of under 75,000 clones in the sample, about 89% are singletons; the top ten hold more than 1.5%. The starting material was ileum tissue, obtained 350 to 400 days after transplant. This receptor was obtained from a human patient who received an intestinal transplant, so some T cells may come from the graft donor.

CDR3 sequence reads: CAGHRGPQHF. CDR3 sequence (DNA): TGTGCCGGGCACCGAGGGCCCCAGCATTTT. The chain links TRBV6-5 to TRBJ1-5; unclear D gene. Trimming pared 11 bases from V and 9 bases from J, leaving 11 bases between. Germline V CDR1 and CDR2: MNHEY, SVGAGI. This CDR3 has 10 residues.